Following are 25 T cell receptor beta chains from one sample sequenced in a study of blood T cells in healthy people across ages. The second PCR ran about 6 to 12 cycles with a sample-barcoded 5' primer and J-beta primers. TCRdb re-called the 5' RACE reads with MiXCR, one entry per CDR3 protein. The table has about 1.4 million distinct CDR3 sequences, around 55% seen once. Input material: blood. The receptors here all came from a man younger than 35 in good health.

In this sample, this clonotype turned up a few times. This sequence joins TRBV20-1 and TRBJ2-6, with D maybe TRBD1 (6 bases). V lost 3 bases, J lost 4 bases, and 10 bases lay in between. Germline V gives CDR1 DFQATT, CDR2 SNEGSKA (reference sequence). The CDR3 is 14 amino acids. The CDR3 region has the DNA TGCAGTGCTAGTACAGGGACCGGGGCCAACGTCCTGACTTTC. This translates into CSASTGTGANVLTF.

The chain uses TRBV25-1 and TRBJ1-2, with TRBD1 matching over 8 bases. Germline V gives CDR1 MGHDK, CDR2 SYGVNS. Trimming cost V 6 bases and J 6 bases; bases outside gene matches: 12. This CDR3 has 15 amino acids. The CDR3 nucleotides read TGTGCCAGCAGCCGGACAGGGTCTGGAGTAGATGGCTACACCTTC. Translated, it gives CASSRTGSGVDGYTF.

This sequence joins TRBV28 and TRBJ1-1; D is undetermined. The CDR3 covers 14 residues. Germline assignment: CDR1 MDHEN and CDR2 SYDVKM. V lost 2 bases and J 5 bases, leaving 12 bases between the germline ends. The CDR3 nucleotides are TGTGCCAGCAGTTTAGGTAAGGGCGGGACTGAAGCTTTCTTT. Its protein is CASSLGKGGTEAFF.

CDR3 loop: CASSEWSGSSYNEQFF. For the CDR3, the DNA is TGTGCCAGCAGTGAATGGAGCGGGAGCTCCTACAATGAGCAGTTCTTC. The rearrangement uses TRBV6-1 and TRBJ2-1; 8 nucleotides match TRBD2. This CDR3 has 16 amino acids. V lost 2 bases to trimming and J lost 0 bases; unmatched junction nucleotides: 3. CDR1 and CDR2 from the germline V gene are MNHNS and SASEGT.

This clonotype appeared a few times. V and J are TRBV2 and TRBJ2-5; TRBD2 aligns across 13 bases. CDR1 and CDR2 (germline): SNHLY, FYNNEI. The CDR3 spans 16 residues. Unmatched junction bases numbered 8, after V lost 7 bases and J lost 3 bases. The CDR3 DNA sequence: TGTGCCAGCACTTCAAACGGGACTAGCGGGGAAGAGACCCAGTACTTC. Translated: CASTSNGTSGEETQYF.

This clonotype has more than one count but fewer than ten. V and J are TRBV28 and TRBJ1-5; D not resolved. V was clipped by 3 bases and J by 12 bases, with 9 bases between them. The CDR3 is made up of 11 amino acids. Germline-derived CDR1 and CDR2 are MDHEN and SYDVKM. Here the CDR3 DNA reads TGTGCCAGCAGTTTCTCAAGGAACCAGCATTTT. Protein product: CASSFSRNQHF.

This clonotype was seen a single time. V usage is TRBV4-3 and J usage is TRBJ2-3; the D is unclear. Trimming pared 0 bases from V and 0 bases from J, leaving 19 bases between. The CDR3 runs 19 residues. The germline gives CDR1 LGHNA, CDR2 YSLEER. The DNA for the CDR3 is TGCGCCAGCAGCCAAGATGAAGGTTTGCGGCGAGCTAGCACAGATACGCAGTATTTT. Its translation: CASSQDEGLRRASTDTQYF.

The J gene is TRBJ2-1, the V gene TRBV29-1; 10 bases are shared with TRBD2. Unmatched junction bases numbered 11, after V lost 3 bases and J lost 0 bases. The CDR3 sequence is 18 residues long. Germline CDR1 SQVTM, CDR2 ANQGSEA. The CDR3 sequence: CSVDSRLAGASSYNEQFF. The CDR3 DNA is TGCAGCGTTGATTCTCGGCTAGCGGGGGCCAGCTCCTACAATGAGCAGTTCTTC.

The chain joins TRBV21-1 to TRBJ1-1; the D call of TRBD1 is as the table states it, not checked on the DNA. TRBV21-1 is a known pseudogene. The CDR3 extends over 17 amino acids. The CDR3 loop is CASSKAFSYTGATEAFF. CDR3 DNA: TGTGCCAGCAGCAAAGCCTTCAGTTATACAGGGGCCACTGAAGCTTTCTTT.

In this sample, this clonotype turned up a few times. V usage is TRBV4-1 and J usage is TRBJ2-5, with D perhaps TRBD2 (5 bases). The J call may be mistaken, given a closer DNA end match to TRBJ2-7. Germline CDR1 reads MGHRA; CDR2 reads YSYEKL. This CDR3 is built from 13 residues. CDR3 in amino acids: CASSSSGLDEQYF. The CDR3 DNA sequence: TGCGCCAGCAGCTCAAGCGGTCTGGACGAGCAGTACTTC.

This sequence joins TRBV27 and TRBJ2-5; 8 bases are shared with TRBD2. The better agreement between TRBJ2-7 and the DNA end casts doubt on the J call. CDR1 is MNHEY and CDR2 is SMNVEV in the germline V gene (reference sequence). The CDR3 is 14 amino acids. CDR3 DNA: TGTGCCAGCAGTAATGTCGGGGGGGCCCCCGAGCAGTACTTC. Protein product: CASSNVGGAPEQYF.

This clonotype was picked up one time. V usage is TRBV9 and J usage is TRBJ2-5; D remains unclear. CDR3 size: 14 residues. Trimming took 0 bases from V and 1 from J, leaving 7 bases between them. Germline CDR1 is SGDLS and CDR2 is YYNGEE. The CDR3 nucleotides are TGTGCCAGCAGCGTAGCGAGCGCCCAAGAGACCCAGTACTTC. Its translation: CASSVASAQETQYF.

Details on this clonotype: One junction end disagrees with the germline gene, perhaps due to a read error. This chain links TRBV20-1 with TRBJ2-6; tentative D call: TRBD1 (6 bases). Germline lookup yields CDR1 DFQATT and CDR2 SNEGSKA (reference sequence). This CDR3 is built from 15 residues. CDR3 protein: CNALPGASGANVLTF. In DNA form, the CDR3 reads TGCAATGCTCTCCCAGGGGCCTCTGGGGCCAACGTCCTGACTTTC.

The CDR3 nucleotides are TGTGCCAGCAGCCCCGGGACAGGGAAGAATGAGCAGTTCTTC. Translated: CASSPGTGKNEQFF. The chain combines TRBV6-6 with TRBJ2-1, with 9 nucleotides matching TRBD1. Germline V CDR1 and CDR2: MNHNY, SVGAGI (reference sequence). There are 14 residues in the CDR3. With 6 bases clipped from V and 7 bases from J, the junction kept 7 bases outside the gene matches.

The chain is built from TRBV29-1 and TRBJ2-4; no reliable D call. CDR3 size: 13 residues. V lost 4 bases and J lost 13, with 20 bases in between. Germline V gene sequence: CDR1 SQVTM, CDR2 ANQGSEA. The CDR3 here is CSVVYAVYNEQYF. In DNA form, the CDR3 reads TGCAGCGTTGTTTATGCAGTATACAATGAGCAGTACTTC.

This clonotype was seen only a few times. J is TRBJ2-7 and V is TRBV6-5, with D hard to call. Germline V lookup: CDR1 MNHEY, CDR2 SVGAGI. V was pared by 8 bases and J by 3 bases, with 14 bases between. CDR3 length: 13 amino acids. The CDR3 is CASGPPLLYEQYF. In DNA, the CDR3 is TGTGCCAGCGGCCCACCCCTTCTCTACGAGCAGTACTTC.

To note about this clonotype: Relative to the germline gene, one junction end is altered; a read error may explain this. The CDR3 loop reads CASSVAGIAYSEQFF. CDR3 bases: TGCGCCAGCAGCGTGGCAGGGATTGCCTACAGTGAGCAGTTCTTC. This chain links TRBV5-1 with TRBJ2-1; D possibly corresponds to TRBD1 (5 bases). The CDR3 loop spans 15 amino acids. Germline V gene lookup returns CDR1 SGHRS and CDR2 YFSETQ.

The rearrangement uses TRBV6-5 and TRBJ2-7; tentative D call: TRBD1 (6 bases). Trimming removed 5 bases from V and 4 bases from J, with 18 bases in between. Germline CDR1 reads MNHEY; CDR2 reads SVGAGI. This CDR3 is 15 amino acids long. Written as DNA, the CDR3 is TGTGCCAGCAGTACTACAGGGCGAGGGATGTACGAGCAGTACTTC. This codes for CASSTTGRGMYEQYF.

This sequence joins TRBV6-5 and TRBJ2-6; the D gene could be TRBD1 or TRBD2 (6 bases each). V was trimmed by 8 bases and J by 4 bases, leaving 12 bases between them. CDR1 is MNHEY and CDR2 is SVGAGI in the germline V gene. The CDR3 covers 14 residues. The CDR3 here is CASGGQGGANVLTF. Here the CDR3 DNA reads TGTGCCAGCGGAGGGCAGGGGGGGGCCAACGTCCTGACTTTC.

The rearrangement uses TRBV29-1 and TRBJ2-5, with 9 positions matching TRBD1. The CDR3 is 12 amino acids. Trimming cost V 6 bases and J 5 bases; bases outside gene matches: 4. Germline CDR1 and CDR2: SQVTM and ANQGSEA. The DNA of the CDR3 is TGCAGCGTCCGGGACAGGGATGAGACCCAGTACTTC. Translated, it gives CSVRDRDETQYF.

The chain employs TRBV9 and TRBJ2-5; 13 bases align to TRBD2. The J call could be wrong; TRBJ2-7 is a better fit for the DNA end. This CDR3 spans 15 amino acids. Germline V CDR1 and CDR2: SGDLS, YYNGEE. The DNA of the CDR3 is TGTGCCAGCAGCGTAGGGACTAGCGGGAGTCGCGAGCAGTACTTC. Translation gives CASSVGTSGSREQYF.

Only a few counts were recorded for this clonotype. The rearrangement links TRBV7-2 to TRBJ1-1; 12 bases line up with TRBD1. The CDR3 is made up of 15 amino acids. Germline-derived CDR1 and CDR2 are SGHTA and FQGNSA. The V gene end was trimmed by 5 bases and the J gene end by 6 bases; junction bases not matched to a gene: 7. The CDR3 nucleotides read TGTGCCAGCAGCCCTTGGGACAGGGGGCGAGCTGAAGCTTTCTTT. Its translation: CASSPWDRGRAEAFF.

The chain uses TRBV6-2 or TRBV6-3 and TRBJ2-1; D perhaps matches TRBD2 (6 bases). The V gene lost 6 bases and the J gene lost 14 bases, with 14 bases spanning the gap. The germline CDR1 and CDR2 sequences are MNHEY and SVGEGT. The CDR3 consists of 11 residues. The CDR3 sequence is CASRTGTAKFF. The DNA for the CDR3 is TGTGCCAGCAGGACCGGGACTGCCAAGTTCTTC.

The chain is built from TRBV21-1 and TRBJ2-7; the table gives TRBD2 as D, unverified against the DNA. TRBV21-1 has pseudogene status. The CDR3 contains 16 residues. The CDR3 is CAILAPLAGGFYEQYF. The DNA for the CDR3 is TGTGCCATCCTTGCGCCACTAGCGGGAGGGTTTTACGAGCAGTACTTC.

This chain uses TRBV6-5 with TRBJ2-5, with 13 bases that match TRBD2. J gave up 5 bases and V 6 bases, and 6 bases lay outside the gene matches. Germline V gives CDR1 MNHEY, CDR2 SVGAGI. This CDR3 has 15 amino acids. The CDR3 nucleotides read TGTGCCAGCAGCCCGACTAGCGGGAGGAGTGAGACCCAGTACTTC. Protein: CASSPTSGRSETQYF.